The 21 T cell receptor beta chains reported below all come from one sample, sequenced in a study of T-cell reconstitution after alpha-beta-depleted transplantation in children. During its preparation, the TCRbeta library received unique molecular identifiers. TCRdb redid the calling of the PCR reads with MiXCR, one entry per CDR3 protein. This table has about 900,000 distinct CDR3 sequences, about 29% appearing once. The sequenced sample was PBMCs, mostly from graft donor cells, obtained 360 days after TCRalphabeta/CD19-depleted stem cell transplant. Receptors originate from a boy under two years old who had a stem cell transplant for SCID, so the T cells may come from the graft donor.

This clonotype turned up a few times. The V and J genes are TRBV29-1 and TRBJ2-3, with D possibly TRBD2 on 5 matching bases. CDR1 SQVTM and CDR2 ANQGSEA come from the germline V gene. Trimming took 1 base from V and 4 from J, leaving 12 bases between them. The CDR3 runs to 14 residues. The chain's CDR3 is CSVEGVLGPDTQYF. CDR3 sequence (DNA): TGCAGCGTTGAAGGCGTACTAGGTCCAGATACGCAGTATTTT.

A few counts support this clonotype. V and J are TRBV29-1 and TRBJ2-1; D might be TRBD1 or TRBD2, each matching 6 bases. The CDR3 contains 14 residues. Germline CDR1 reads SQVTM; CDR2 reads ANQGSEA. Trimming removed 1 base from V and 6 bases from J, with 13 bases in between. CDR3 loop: CSVEVGGYTNEQFF. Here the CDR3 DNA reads TGCAGCGTTGAAGTAGGGGGGTACACCAATGAGCAGTTCTTC.

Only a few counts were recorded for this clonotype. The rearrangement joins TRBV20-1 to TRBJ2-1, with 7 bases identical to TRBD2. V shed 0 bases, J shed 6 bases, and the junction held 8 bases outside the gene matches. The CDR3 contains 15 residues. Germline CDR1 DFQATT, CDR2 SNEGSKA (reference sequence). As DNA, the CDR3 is TGCAGTGCTAGAGATACCCAGCGGGGTTTCAATGAGCAGTTCTTC. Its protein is CSARDTQRGFNEQFF.

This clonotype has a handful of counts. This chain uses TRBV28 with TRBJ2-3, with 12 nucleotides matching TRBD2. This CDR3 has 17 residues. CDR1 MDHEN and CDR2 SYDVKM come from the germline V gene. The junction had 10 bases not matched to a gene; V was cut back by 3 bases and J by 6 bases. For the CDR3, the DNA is TGTGCCAGCAGTTTGATACCTCTAGCGGGGGGGAGCGATACGCAGTATTTT. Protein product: CASSLIPLAGGSDTQYF.

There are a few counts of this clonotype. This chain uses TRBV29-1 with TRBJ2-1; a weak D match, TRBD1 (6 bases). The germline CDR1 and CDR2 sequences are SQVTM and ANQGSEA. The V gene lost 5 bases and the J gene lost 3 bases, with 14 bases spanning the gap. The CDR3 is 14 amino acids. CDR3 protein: CSVPRDTIYNEQFF. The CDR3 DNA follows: TGCAGCGTTCCCCGGGACACAATCTACAATGAGCAGTTCTTC.

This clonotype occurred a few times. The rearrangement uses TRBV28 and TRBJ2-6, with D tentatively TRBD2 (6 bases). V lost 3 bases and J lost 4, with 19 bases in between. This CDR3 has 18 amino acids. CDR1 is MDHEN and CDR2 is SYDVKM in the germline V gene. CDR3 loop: CASSFQGLRTGGANVLTF. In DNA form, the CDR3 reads TGTGCCAGCAGTTTTCAGGGACTTCGAACTGGAGGGGCCAACGTCCTGACTTTC.

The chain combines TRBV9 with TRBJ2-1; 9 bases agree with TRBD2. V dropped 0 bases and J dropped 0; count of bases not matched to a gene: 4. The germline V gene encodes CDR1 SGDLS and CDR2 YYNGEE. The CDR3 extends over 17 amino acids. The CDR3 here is CASSVGAGGSSYNEQFF. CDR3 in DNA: TGTGCCAGCAGCGTAGGGGCGGGGGGGAGCTCCTACAATGAGCAGTTCTTC.

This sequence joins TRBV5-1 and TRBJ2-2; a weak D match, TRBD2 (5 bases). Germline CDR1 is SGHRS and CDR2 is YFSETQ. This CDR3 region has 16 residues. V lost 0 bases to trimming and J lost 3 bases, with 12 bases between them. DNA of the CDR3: TGCGCCAGCAGCTTGGTTGGACTCCAGTACACCGGGGAGCTGTTTTTT. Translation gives CASSLVGLQYTGELFF.

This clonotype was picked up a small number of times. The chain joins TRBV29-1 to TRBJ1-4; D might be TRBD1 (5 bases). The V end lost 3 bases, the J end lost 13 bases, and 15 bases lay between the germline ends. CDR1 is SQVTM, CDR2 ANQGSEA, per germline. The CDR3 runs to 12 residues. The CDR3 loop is CSVELGVDRLFF. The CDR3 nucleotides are TGCAGCGTTGAGTTAGGGGTTGATCGACTGTTTTTT.

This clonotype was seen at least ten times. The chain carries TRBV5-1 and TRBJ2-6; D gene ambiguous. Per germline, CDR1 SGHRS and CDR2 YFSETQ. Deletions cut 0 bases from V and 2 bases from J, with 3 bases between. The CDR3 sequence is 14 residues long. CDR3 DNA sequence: TGCGCCAGCAGCTTGGCCGCTGGGGCCAACGTCCTGACTTTC. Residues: CASSLAAGANVLTF.

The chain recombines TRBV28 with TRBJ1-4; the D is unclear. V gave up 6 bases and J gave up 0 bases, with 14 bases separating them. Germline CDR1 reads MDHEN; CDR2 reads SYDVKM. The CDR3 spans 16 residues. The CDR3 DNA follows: TGTGCCAGCAGCCTGATTCGGGGATCAACTAATGAAAAACTGTTTTTT. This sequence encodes CASSLIRGSTNEKLFF.

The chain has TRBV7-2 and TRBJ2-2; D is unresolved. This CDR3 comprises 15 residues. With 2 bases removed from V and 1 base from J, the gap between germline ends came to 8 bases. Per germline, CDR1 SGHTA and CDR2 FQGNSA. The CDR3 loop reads CASSLTYGNTGELFF. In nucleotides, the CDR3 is TGTGCCAGCAGCTTAACGTACGGGAACACCGGGGAGCTGTTTTTT.

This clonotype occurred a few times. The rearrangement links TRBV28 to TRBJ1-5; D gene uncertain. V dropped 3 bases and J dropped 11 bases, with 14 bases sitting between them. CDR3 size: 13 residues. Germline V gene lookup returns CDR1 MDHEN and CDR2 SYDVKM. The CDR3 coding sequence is TGTGCCAGCAGTTTGGGCAGTCCAGTAGCCCAGCATTTT. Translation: CASSLGSPVAQHF.

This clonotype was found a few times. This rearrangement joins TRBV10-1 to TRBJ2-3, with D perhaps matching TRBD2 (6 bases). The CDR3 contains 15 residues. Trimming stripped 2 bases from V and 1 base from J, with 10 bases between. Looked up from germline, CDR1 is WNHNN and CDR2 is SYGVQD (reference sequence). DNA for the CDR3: TGCGCCAGCAGTGAGACACGACTAGGCACAGATACGCAGTATTTT. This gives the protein CASSETRLGTDTQYF.

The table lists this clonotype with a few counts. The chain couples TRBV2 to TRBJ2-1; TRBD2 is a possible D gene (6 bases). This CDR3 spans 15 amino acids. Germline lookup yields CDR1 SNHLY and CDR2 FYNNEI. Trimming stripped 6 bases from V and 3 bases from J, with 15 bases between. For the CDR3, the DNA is TGTGCCAGCAGGGTAGTTTCCGGGGGCTACAATGAGCAGTTCTTC. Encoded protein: CASRVVSGGYNEQFF.

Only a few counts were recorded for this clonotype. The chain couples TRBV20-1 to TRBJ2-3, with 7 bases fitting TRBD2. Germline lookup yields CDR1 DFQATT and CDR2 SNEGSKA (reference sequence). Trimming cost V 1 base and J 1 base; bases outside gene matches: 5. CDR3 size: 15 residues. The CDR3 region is CSARGAGVRTDTQYF. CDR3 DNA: TGCAGTGCTAGAGGCGCGGGGGTCCGCACAGATACGCAGTATTTT.

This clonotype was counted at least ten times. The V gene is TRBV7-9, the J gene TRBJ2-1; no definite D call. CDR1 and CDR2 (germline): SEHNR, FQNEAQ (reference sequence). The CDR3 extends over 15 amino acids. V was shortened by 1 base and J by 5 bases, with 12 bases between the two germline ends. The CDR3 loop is CASSLGGRANNEQFF. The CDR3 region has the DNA TGTGCCAGCAGCTTAGGGGGTAGAGCCAACAATGAGCAGTTCTTC.

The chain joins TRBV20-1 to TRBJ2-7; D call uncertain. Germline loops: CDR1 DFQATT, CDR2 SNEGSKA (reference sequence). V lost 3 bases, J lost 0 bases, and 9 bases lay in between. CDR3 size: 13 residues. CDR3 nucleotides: TGCAGTGCTAGCAAGGCGGCCTCCTACGAGCAGTACTTC. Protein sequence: CSASKAASYEQYF.

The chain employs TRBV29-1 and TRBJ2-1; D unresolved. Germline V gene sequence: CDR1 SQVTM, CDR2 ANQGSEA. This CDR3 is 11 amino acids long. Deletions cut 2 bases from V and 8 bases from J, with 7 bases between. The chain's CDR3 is CSVEPQDEQFF. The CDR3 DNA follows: TGCAGCGTTGAACCCCAGGATGAGCAGTTCTTC.

CDR3 amino acids: CASFREGREAFF. The CDR3 DNA is TGTGCCAGCTTCCGAGAGGGGAGAGAAGCTTTCTTT. This chain links TRBV6-1 with TRBJ1-1; D perhaps matches TRBD1 (5 bases). V was cut by 8 bases and J by 8 bases, with 15 bases left in between. CDR3 length: 12 residues. The germline V gene has CDR1 MNHNS and CDR2 SASEGT.

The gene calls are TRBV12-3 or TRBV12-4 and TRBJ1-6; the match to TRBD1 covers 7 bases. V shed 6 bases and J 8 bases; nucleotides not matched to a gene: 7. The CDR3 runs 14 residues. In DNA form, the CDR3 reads TGTGCCAGCAGAGCCGGGACAGTGGATTCACCCCTCCACTTT. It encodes CASRAGTVDSPLHF.